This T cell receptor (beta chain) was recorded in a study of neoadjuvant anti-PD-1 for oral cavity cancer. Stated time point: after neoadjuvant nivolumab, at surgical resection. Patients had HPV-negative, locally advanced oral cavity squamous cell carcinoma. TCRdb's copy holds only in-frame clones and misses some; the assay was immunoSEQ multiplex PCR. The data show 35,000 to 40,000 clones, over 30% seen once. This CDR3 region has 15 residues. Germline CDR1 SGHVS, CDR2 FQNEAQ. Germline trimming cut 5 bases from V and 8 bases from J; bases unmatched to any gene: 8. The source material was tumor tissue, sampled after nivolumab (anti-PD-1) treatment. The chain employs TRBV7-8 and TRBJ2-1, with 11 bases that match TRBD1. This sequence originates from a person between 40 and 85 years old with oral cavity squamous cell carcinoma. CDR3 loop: CASSTTGQGGDEQFF. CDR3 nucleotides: TGTGCCAGCAGCACTACGGGACAGGGGGGCGATGAGCAGTTCTTC.